This T cell receptor (beta chain) was obtained from a study of T cell responses to AZD1222 COVID-19 vaccine. The germline V and J ends were trimmed by 0 bases and 4 bases, with 10 bases remaining between them. This CDR3 contains 15 residues. CDR1 is MNHEY and CDR2 is SVGAGI in the germline V gene. This table comes from immunoSEQ multiplex PCR, and its TCRdb copy is limited to in-frame clones, with some not included. The repertoire includes roughly 84,000 clones, around nine tenths of them detected once, and roughly 10% sits in the top ten. This TCR derives from an adult who received the AZD1222 COVID-19 vaccine. The material sequenced was peripheral blood, taken 28 days after the second AZD1222 dose. The rearrangement uses TRBV6-5 and TRBJ1-3; D is possibly TRBD1 (6 bases). The CDR3 DNA sequence: TGTGCCAGCAGTTACTCGGCAGGGGTGGGAAACACCATATATTTT. Its translation is CASSYSAGVGNTIYF.